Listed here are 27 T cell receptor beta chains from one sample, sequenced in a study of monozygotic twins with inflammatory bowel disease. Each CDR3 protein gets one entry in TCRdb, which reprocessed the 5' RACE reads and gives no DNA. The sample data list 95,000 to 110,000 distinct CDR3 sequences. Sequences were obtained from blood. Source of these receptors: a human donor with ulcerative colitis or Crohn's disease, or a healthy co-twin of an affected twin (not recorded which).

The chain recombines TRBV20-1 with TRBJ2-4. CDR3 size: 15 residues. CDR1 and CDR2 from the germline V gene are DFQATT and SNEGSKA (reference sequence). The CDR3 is CSARDQKLAKNIQYF.

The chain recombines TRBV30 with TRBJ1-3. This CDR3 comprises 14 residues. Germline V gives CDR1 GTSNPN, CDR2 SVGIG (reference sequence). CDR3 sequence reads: CAWGRLIAGNTIYF.

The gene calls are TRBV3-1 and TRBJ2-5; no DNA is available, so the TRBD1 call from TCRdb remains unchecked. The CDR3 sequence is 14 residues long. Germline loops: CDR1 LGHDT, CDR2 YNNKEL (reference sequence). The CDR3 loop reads CASSQRTEKETQYF.

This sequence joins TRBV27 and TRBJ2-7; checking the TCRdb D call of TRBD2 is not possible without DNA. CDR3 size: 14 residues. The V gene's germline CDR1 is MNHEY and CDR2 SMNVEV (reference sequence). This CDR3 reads CASSRQLAYYEQYF.

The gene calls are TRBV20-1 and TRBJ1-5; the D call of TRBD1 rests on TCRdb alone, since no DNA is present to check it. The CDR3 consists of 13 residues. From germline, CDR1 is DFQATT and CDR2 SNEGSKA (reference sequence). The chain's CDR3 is CSAFLGVGQPQHF.

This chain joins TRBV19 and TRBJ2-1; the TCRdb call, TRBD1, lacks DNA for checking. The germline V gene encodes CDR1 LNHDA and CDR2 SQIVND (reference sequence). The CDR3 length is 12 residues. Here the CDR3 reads CASSIKGNEQFF.

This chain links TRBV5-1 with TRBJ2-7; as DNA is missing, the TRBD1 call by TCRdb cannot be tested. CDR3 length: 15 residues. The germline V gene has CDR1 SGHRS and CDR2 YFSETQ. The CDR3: CASSLAGTEFYEQYF.

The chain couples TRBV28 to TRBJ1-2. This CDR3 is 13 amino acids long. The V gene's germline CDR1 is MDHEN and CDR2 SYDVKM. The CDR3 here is CASSFGRDYGYTF.

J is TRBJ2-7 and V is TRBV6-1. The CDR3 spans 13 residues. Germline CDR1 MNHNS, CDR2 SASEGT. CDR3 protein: CASREDSTYEQYF.

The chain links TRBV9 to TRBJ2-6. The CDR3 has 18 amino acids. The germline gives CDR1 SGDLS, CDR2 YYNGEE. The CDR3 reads CASSVDGFQRSGANVLTF.

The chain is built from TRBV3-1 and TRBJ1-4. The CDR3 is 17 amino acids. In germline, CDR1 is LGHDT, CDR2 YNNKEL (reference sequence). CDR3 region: CASSADILRGMREKLFF. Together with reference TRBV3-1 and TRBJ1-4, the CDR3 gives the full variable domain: DTAVSQTPKYLVTQMGNDKSIKCEQNLGHDTMYWYKQDSKKFLKIMFSYNNKELIINETVPNRFSPKSPDKAHLNLHINSLELGDSAVYFCASSADILRGMREKLFFGSGTQLSVL.

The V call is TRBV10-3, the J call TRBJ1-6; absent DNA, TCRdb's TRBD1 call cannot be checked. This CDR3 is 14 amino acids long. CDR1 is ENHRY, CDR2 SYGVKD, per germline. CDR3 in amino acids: CAARTAQGNSPLHF.

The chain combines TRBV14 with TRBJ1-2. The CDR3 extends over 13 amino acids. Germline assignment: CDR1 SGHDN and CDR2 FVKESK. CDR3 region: CASSRELNYGYTF.

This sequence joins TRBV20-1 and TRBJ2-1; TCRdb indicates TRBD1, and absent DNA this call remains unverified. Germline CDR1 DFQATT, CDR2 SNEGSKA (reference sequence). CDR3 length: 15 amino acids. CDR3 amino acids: CSAIPGAQTHNEQFF.

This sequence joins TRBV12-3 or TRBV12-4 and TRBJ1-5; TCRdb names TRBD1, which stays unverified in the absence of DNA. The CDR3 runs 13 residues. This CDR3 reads CASSLVGGEPQHF.

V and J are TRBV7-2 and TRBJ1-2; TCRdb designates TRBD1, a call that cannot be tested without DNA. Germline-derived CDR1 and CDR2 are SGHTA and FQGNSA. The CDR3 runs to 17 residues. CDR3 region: CASNNQGRGTLNYGYTF.

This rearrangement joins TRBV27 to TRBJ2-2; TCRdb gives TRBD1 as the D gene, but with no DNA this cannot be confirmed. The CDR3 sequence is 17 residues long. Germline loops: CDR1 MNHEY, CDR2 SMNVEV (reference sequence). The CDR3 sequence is CATNRGGGTVNTGELFF.

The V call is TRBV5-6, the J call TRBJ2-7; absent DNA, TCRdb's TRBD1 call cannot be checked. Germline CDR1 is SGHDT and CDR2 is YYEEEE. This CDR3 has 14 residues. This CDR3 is CASSFLGGNYEQYF.

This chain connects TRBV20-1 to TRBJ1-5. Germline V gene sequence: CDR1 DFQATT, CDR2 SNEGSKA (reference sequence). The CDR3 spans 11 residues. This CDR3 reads CSARQKGPQHF.

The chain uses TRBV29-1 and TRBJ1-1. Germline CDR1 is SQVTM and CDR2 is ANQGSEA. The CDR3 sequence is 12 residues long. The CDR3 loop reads CSVVLAGTEAFF.

The chain's CDR3 is CASSLGIGLAGYFF. The chain employs TRBV5-1 and TRBJ2-1; TCRdb's assignment of TRBD2 cannot be checked, as there is no DNA. Per the germline V gene, CDR1 is SGHRS and CDR2 is YFSETQ. The CDR3 is 14 residues long.

The CDR3 spells CASSPIRHSYEQYF. The chain employs TRBV28 and TRBJ2-7. Germline V gene data show CDR1 as MDHEN and CDR2 as SYDVKM. The CDR3 spans 14 residues.

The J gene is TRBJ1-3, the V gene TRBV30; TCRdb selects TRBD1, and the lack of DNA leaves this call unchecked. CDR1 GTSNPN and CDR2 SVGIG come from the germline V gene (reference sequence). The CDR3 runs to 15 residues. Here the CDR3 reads CAWSHGTGSGNTIYF.

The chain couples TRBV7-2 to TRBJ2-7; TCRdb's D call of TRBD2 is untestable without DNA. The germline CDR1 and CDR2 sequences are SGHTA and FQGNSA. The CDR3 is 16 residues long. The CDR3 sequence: CASSLNPSGYSYEQYF. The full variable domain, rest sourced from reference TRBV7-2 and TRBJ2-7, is GAGVSQSPSNKVTEKGKDVELRCDPISGHTALYWYRQSLGQGLEFLIYFQGNSAPDKSGLPSDRFSAERTGGSVSTLTIQRTQQEDSAVYLCASSLNPSGYSYEQYFGPGTRLTVT.

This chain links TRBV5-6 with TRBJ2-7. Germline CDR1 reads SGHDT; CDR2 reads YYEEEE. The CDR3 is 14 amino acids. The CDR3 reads CASSLYGSFYEQYF.

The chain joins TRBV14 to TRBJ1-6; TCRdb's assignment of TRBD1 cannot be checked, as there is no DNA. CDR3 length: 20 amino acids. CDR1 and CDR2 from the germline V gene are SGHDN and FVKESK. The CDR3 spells CASSQDWVGTPDDTNSPLHF.

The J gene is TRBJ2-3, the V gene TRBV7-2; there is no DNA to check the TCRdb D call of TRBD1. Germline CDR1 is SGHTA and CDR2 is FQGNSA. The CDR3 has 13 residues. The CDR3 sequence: CASSLGGVYTQYF.